This passage covers 5 T cell receptor beta chains from one sample sequenced in a study of beta chain features in type 1 diabetes. Expressed TCRB transcripts got sequenced, as all isolated RNA was reverse transcribed. The assay was immunoSEQ multiplex PCR, and TCRdb's table has in-frame clones only and misses some. Of some 240,000 clones listed, approximately 10% are singletons. Source material: central memory CD4+ T cells from blood. The receptors were sampled from a man aged 18 to 29 in good health.

The chain uses TRBV9 and TRBJ2-1; TRBD2 agrees at 12 bases. Per the germline V gene, CDR1 is SGDLS and CDR2 is YYNGEE. The CDR3 covers 15 residues. V was pared by 3 bases and J by 7 bases, with 5 bases of the junction left unmatched. This CDR3 reads CASSGGLAGSNEQFF. DNA of the CDR3: TGTGCCAGCAGCGGGGGACTAGCGGGCTCAAATGAGCAGTTCTTC.

As to this clone: The same CDR3 arises from other DNA sequences in this sample as well. V usage is TRBV30 and J usage is TRBJ1-3; D perhaps matches TRBD1 (5 bases). This CDR3 comprises 13 residues. Per germline, CDR1 GTSNPN and CDR2 SVGIG (reference sequence). CDR3 sequence reads: CGHGGASGNTIYF. The CDR3 DNA follows: TGTGGGCATGGGGGTGCCTCTGGAAACACCATATATTTT.

The chain links TRBV7-2 to TRBJ2-7, with D unclear. Trimming removed 5 bases at V and 3 bases at J, with 5 bases between. There are 11 residues in the CDR3. In germline, CDR1 is SGHTA, CDR2 FQGNSA. The DNA of the CDR3 is TGTGCCAGCAGCCCCTACTACGAGCAGTACTTC. Its translation: CASSPYYEQYF.

Turning to this clone: A far more abundant clone sits one base away, making this likely a read error. The chain's CDR3 is CASSLADSYEQYF. CDR3 sequence (DNA): TGTGCCAGCAGCTTAGCAGACTCCTACGAGCAGTACTTC. This chain uses TRBV7-6 with TRBJ2-7; D uncertain. This CDR3 has 13 residues. Germline CDR1 SGHVS, CDR2 FNYEAQ. With 0 bases removed from V and 0 bases from J, the gap between germline ends came to 3 bases.

The CDR3 reads CASTPGQVGQPQHF. CDR3 DNA sequence: TGTGCCAGCACTCCGGGACAGGTGGGTCAGCCCCAGCATTTT. The chain links TRBV28 to TRBJ1-5, with 8 bases identical to TRBD1. CDR3 size: 14 residues. J gave up 6 bases and V 7 bases, and 8 bases lay outside the gene matches. The V gene's germline CDR1 is MDHEN and CDR2 SYDVKM. Full variable domain (outside the CDR3, taken from reference TRBV28 and TRBJ1-5): DVKVTQSSRYLVKRTGEKVFLECVQDMDHENMFWYRQDPGLGLRLIYFSYDVKMKEKGDIPEGYSVSREKKERFSLILESASTNQTSMYLCASTPGQVGQPQHFGDGTRLSIL.